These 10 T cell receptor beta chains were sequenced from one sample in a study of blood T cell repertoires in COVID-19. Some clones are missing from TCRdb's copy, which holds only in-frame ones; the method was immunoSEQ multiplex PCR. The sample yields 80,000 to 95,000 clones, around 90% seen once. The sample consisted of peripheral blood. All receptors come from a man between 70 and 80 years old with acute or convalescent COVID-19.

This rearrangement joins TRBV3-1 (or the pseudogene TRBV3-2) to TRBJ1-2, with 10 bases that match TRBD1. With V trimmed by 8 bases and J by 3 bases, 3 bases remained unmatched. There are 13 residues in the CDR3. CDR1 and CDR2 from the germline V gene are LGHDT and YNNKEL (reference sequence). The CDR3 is CASLGTGDYGYTF. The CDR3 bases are TGTGCCAGCCTCGGGACAGGGGACTATGGCTACACCTTC.

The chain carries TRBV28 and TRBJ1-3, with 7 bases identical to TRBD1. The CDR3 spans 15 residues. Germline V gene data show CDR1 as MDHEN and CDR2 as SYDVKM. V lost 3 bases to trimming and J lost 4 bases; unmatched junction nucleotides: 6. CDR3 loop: CASSFPQGTGNTIYF. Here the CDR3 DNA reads TGTGCCAGCAGTTTCCCACAGGGGACAGGAAACACCATATATTTT.

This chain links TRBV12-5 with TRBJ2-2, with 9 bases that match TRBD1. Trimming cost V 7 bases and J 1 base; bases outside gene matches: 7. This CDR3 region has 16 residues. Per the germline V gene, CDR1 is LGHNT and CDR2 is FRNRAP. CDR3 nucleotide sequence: TGTGCTAGTGCCTATACAGGGGGCTGGAACACCGGGGAGCTGTTTTTT. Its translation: CASAYTGGWNTGELFF.

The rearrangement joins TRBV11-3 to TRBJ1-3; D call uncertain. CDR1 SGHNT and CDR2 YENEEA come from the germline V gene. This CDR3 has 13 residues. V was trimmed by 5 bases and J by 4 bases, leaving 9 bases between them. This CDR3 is CASSLAGGNTIYF. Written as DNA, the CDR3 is TGTGCCAGCAGCCTAGCCGGGGGAAACACCATATATTTT.

The DNA of the CDR3 is TGCGCCAGCCATTCGGGGAACACCATATATTTT. It yields the protein CASHSGNTIYF. The chain links TRBV5-1 to TRBJ1-3; no clear D. This CDR3 spans 11 amino acids. Trimming cost V 7 bases and J 7 bases, with 9 bases left between them. Germline V CDR1 and CDR2: SGHRS, YFSETQ. Filled out from reference TRBV5-1 and TRBJ1-3, the complete variable domain reads KAGVTQTPRYLIKTRGQQVTLSCSPISGHRSVSWYQQTPGQGLQFLFEYFSETQRNKGNFPGRFSGRQFSNSRSEMNVSTLELGDSALYLCASHSGNTIYFGEGSWLTVV.

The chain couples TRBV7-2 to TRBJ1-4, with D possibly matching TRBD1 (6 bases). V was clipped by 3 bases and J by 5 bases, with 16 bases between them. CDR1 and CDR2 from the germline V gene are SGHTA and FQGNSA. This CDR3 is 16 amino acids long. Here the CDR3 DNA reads TGTGCCAGCAGCTTGTACCCAGGGGTATTAAATGAAAAACTGTTTTTT. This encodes CASSLYPGVLNEKLFF.

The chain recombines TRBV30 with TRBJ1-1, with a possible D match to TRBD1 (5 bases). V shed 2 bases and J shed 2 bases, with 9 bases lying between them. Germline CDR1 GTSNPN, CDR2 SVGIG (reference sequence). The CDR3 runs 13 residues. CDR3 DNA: TGTGCCTGGAGTAAACAGGTAAACACTGAAGCTTTCTTT. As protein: CAWSKQVNTEAFF.

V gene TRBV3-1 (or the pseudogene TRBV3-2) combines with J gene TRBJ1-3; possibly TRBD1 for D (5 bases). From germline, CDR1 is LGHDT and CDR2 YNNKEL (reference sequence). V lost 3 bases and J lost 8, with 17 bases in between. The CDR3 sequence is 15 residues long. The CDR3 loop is CASSQGLLYGDTIYF. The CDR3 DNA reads TGTGCCAGCAGCCAGGGACTTTTGTACGGTGACACCATATATTTT.

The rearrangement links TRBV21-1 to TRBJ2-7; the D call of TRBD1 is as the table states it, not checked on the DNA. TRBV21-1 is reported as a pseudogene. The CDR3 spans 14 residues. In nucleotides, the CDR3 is TGTGCCAGCAGCGGTCGGACAGGGGGCTACGAGCAGTACTTC. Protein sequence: CASSGRTGGYEQYF.

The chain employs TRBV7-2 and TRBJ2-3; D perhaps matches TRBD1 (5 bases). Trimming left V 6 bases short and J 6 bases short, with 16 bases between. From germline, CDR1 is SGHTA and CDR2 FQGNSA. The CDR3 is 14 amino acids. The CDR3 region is CASRKDSSRDTQYF. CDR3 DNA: TGTGCCAGCAGGAAAGACAGTTCTCGGGATACGCAGTATTTT.